Listed here are 18 T cell receptor beta chains from one sample, sequenced in a study of spatial heterogeneity in lung cancer. TCRdb reprocessed the 5' RACE reads with MiXCR, giving one entry per CDR3 protein. The sample includes 25,000 to 35,000 distinct CDR3 sequences, about 10% of them seen just once. Time point given: blood at routine non-recurrence follow-up after resection. The sequenced sample was PBMCs, obtained at follow-up. The receptors shown here come from a female donor with early-stage non-small cell lung cancer.

This clonotype was observed at least ten times. This rearrangement joins TRBV3-1 to TRBJ2-7, with D possibly called TRBD1 or TRBD2 (6 bases each). Germline assignment: CDR1 LGHDT and CDR2 YNNKEL (reference sequence). CDR3 size: 14 residues. V lost 2 bases and J lost 0, with 8 bases in between. The CDR3 coding sequence is TGTGCCAGCAGCCAAAGGGGGGTCTCCTACGAGCAGTACTTC. It translates to CASSQRGVSYEQYF.

This clonotype came up many times. The chain recombines TRBV6-6 with TRBJ2-3; D tentatively reads TRBD1 or TRBD2 (5 bases each). Germline V gene sequence: CDR1 MNHNY, CDR2 SVGAGI (reference sequence). The CDR3 consists of 15 residues. V was trimmed by 2 bases and J by 0 bases, leaving 9 bases between them. CDR3 sequence (DNA): TGTGCCAGCAGTTACCGGGGCCGAAGCACAGATACGCAGTATTTT. Its translation: CASSYRGRSTDTQYF.

The chain is built from TRBV14 and TRBJ2-3; the match to TRBD2 covers 14 bases. Trimming cost V 4 bases and J 6 bases; bases outside gene matches: 3. The V gene's germline CDR1 is SGHDN and CDR2 FVKESK. This CDR3 comprises 15 residues. Here the CDR3 reads CASSRGTSGGDTQYF. The CDR3 region has the DNA TGTGCCAGCAGCCGAGGGACTAGCGGGGGCGATACGCAGTATTTT.

This clonotype was counted at least ten times. The chain joins TRBV5-1 to TRBJ2-1, with 9 bases aligning to TRBD2. V trimming: 5 bases; J trimming: 4 bases; junction bases outside the gene matches: 4. Germline assignment: CDR1 SGHRS and CDR2 YFSETQ. The CDR3 contains 14 residues. In DNA, the CDR3 is TGCGCCAGCAGGGTTAGCGGGGGATACAATGAGCAGTTCTTC. As protein: CASRVSGGYNEQFF.

In this sample, this clonotype turned up a few times. The V and J genes are TRBV20-1 and TRBJ2-5; TRBD2 agrees at 9 bases. Looked up from germline, CDR1 is DFQATT and CDR2 is SNEGSKA (reference sequence). With V trimmed by 4 bases and J by 5 bases, 5 bases remained unmatched. This CDR3 is 13 amino acids long. In DNA, the CDR3 is TGCAGTGCTACGGGACTAGCATGGGAGACCCAGTACTTC. It translates to CSATGLAWETQYF.

V usage is TRBV6-6 and J usage is TRBJ2-7, with D tentatively TRBD1 or TRBD2 (5 bases each). The length of the CDR3 is 12 residues. Trimming pared 2 bases from V and 6 bases from J, leaving 8 bases between. Germline V gives CDR1 MNHNY, CDR2 SVGAGI (reference sequence). The CDR3 loop reads CASSYGTAEQYF. The CDR3 DNA follows: TGTGCCAGCAGTTACGGGACGGCCGAGCAGTACTTC.

This clonotype has at least ten counts. The chain links TRBV4-1 to TRBJ1-1; no firm D call. Trimming took 4 bases from V and 3 from J, leaving 3 bases between them. Germline CDR1 MGHRA, CDR2 YSYEKL. The CDR3 covers 11 residues. CDR3 sequence reads: CASSRDTEAFF. In nucleotides, the CDR3 is TGCGCCAGCAGCCGGGACACTGAAGCTTTCTTT.

At least ten counts were recorded for this clonotype. The chain recombines TRBV3-1 with TRBJ2-3; unclear D gene. Germline-derived CDR1 and CDR2 are LGHDT and YNNKEL (reference sequence). The CDR3 contains 11 residues. V was shortened by 3 bases and J by 5 bases, with 3 bases between the two germline ends. CDR3 sequence reads: CASSQLDTQYF. The DNA for the CDR3 is TGTGCCAGCAGCCAGTTAGATACGCAGTATTTT.

This clonotype was counted at least ten times. This chain joins TRBV12-3 or TRBV12-4 and TRBJ1-3; a weak D match, TRBD1 (5 bases). The length of the CDR3 is 14 residues. V shed 5 bases and J shed 2 bases, with 10 bases lying between them. CDR3 DNA: TGTGCCAGCAGTCAAGGGGTAGCTGGAAACACCATATATTTT. As protein: CASSQGVAGNTIYF.

This clonotype has just a few counts. The genes are TRBV7-8 and TRBJ2-7, with no clear D. Germline V gives CDR1 SGHVS, CDR2 FQNEAQ. Between the trimmed V and J ends, which lost 5 bases and 2 bases, there was a span of 16 bases. The CDR3 is 15 amino acids. Here the CDR3 reads CASSPQISRTYEQYF. For the CDR3, the DNA is TGTGCCAGCAGCCCCCAGATTAGTCGGACCTACGAGCAGTACTTC.

This clonotype has at least ten counts. The chain has TRBV30 and TRBJ2-1; TRBD1 is a possible D gene (5 bases). Germline CDR1 and CDR2: GTSNPN and SVGIG (reference sequence). The germline V and J ends were trimmed by 0 bases and 8 bases, with 8 bases remaining between them. The CDR3 consists of 12 residues. The CDR3 DNA reads as TGTGCCTGGAGTGTGGGCAGGGATGAGCAGTTCTTC. Protein product: CAWSVGRDEQFF.

This clonotype was seen many times. In nucleotides, the CDR3 is TGTGCCAGCAGCAAATCCGGGGATACGCAGTATTTT. It encodes CASSKSGDTQYF. J is TRBJ2-3 and V is TRBV21-1; the D call of TRBD1 is as the table states it, not checked on the DNA. TRBV21-1 is marked as a pseudogene. The CDR3 length is 12 residues.

Points on this clonotype: A much larger clone is a single base away; this may be a read error. The chain couples TRBV6-4 to TRBJ2-7; D is possibly TRBD1 (6 bases). The CDR3 has 12 amino acids. The germline gives CDR1 MRHNA, CDR2 SNTAGT. In nucleotides, the CDR3 is TGTGTCACCACGGGACAAATCCACGAGCAGTACTTC. Translation: CVTTGQIHEQYF.

This clonotype was counted ten times or more. The chain is built from TRBV4-3 and TRBJ1-4; D is undetermined. The V and J ends lost 0 bases and 4 bases respectively, with 9 bases between them. The CDR3 is 15 amino acids. From germline, CDR1 is LGHNA and CDR2 YSLEER. The CDR3: CASSQETGVNEKLFF. The CDR3, as DNA: TGCGCCAGCAGCCAAGAAACCGGAGTTAATGAAAAACTGTTTTTT.

This clonotype was seen more than once but under ten times. This chain uses TRBV6-5 with TRBJ2-1, with 11 bases matching TRBD2. The germline gives CDR1 MNHEY, CDR2 SVGAGI. V shed 6 bases, J shed 5 bases, and the junction held 6 bases outside the gene matches. This CDR3 contains 15 residues. The CDR3 DNA reads TGTGCCAGCAGATCGCTAGCGGGGGGCAACAATGAGCAGTTCTTC. Translating gives CASRSLAGGNNEQFF.

The J gene is TRBJ1-5, the V gene TRBV2, with a weak D call TRBD1 (6 bases). V gave up 7 bases and J gave up 5 bases, with 12 bases separating them. Germline V lookup: CDR1 SNHLY, CDR2 FYNNEI. This CDR3 region has 13 residues. The CDR3 spells CASMRDIDQPQHF. CDR3 nucleotide sequence: TGTGCCAGCATGCGGGACATCGATCAGCCCCAGCATTTT.

This clonotype was picked up a small number of times. V is TRBV6-6 and J is TRBJ1-4, with 7 bases fitting TRBD1. The CDR3 extends over 11 amino acids. V lost 7 bases, J lost 14 bases, and 7 bases stayed unmatched. The germline V gene has CDR1 MNHNY and CDR2 SVGAGI (reference sequence). The CDR3 coding sequence is TGTGCCAGCACCTTCCAGGGGGTGCTGTTTTTT. Amino acid sequence: CASTFQGVLFF.

This clonotype was seen repeatedly, ten times or more. V gene TRBV5-1 combines with J gene TRBJ1-1; D uncertain. Germline V gene data show CDR1 as SGHRS and CDR2 as YFSETQ. The CDR3 sequence is 14 residues long. V was trimmed by 0 bases and J by 6 bases, leaving 12 bases between them. CDR3 bases: TGCGCCAGCAGCTTGGCCAGTTGGGGAGCTGAAGCTTTCTTT. Protein sequence: CASSLASWGAEAFF.